This entry concerns a single T cell receptor (beta chain). Its antigen is not known. Each donor was nominally healthy when sampled (though unrecorded immune exposures were likely). Primers for the PCR totalled 60 Vbeta and 13 Jbeta. Repertoires were generated with immunoSEQ multiplex PCR, while TCRdb's copy carries only in-frame clones and drops some. Among about 220,000 clones listed, 80% to 85% were seen once. Per germline, CDR1 SGHRS and CDR2 YFSETQ. V was shortened by 4 bases and J by 3 bases, with 17 bases between the two germline ends. The CDR3 length is 15 residues. This sample is drawn from a study of cytomegalovirus exposure and HLA in healthy donors. Study context: The study placed less than 90% of its approximately 400 genotyped donors in the Caucasian-associated ancestry cluster.

General study points: An analysis that was carried out later associated approximately 15,000 TCR beta sequences with HLA alleles at 0.05 false discovery rate.

This clonotype was sampled from a boy between 2 and 10 years old in good health and CMV-seronegative. The sequencing input was PBMCs. The chain carries TRBV5-1 and TRBJ2-7; D perhaps matches TRBD1 (5 bases). This CDR3 reads CASSPERTPYYEQYF. CDR3 DNA: TGCGCCAGCAGCCCGGAGAGGACACCTTACTACGAGCAGTACTTC.